This TCR beta chain appears in the sequencing data of a study of shared clonotypes between healthy human individuals. Looked up from germline, CDR1 is SGHTA and CDR2 is FQGNSA. The V end was cut by 3 bases, the J end by 0 bases, with 18 bases between. CDR3 length: 17 residues. Sequencing was performed with immunoSEQ multiplex PCR; in TCRdb, only in-frame clones are kept and a portion is missing. The profile shows about 2.2 million clones, roughly 95% of them singletons. Terminally differentiated effector memory CD45RA+ cells were excluded from the naive CD8 cells, which were CD45RO-negative and positively selected for CCR7.

Material for sequencing was naive CD8+ T cells from PBMCs. The TCR comes from a man younger than 35 in good health. Some clones in this sample may be carry-over from other donors' samples. The V call is TRBV7-2, the J call TRBJ2-7, with a weak D call TRBD2 (6 bases). This chain's CDR3 is CASSLGFLASNSYEQYF. The CDR3 DNA reads as TGTGCCAGCAGCTTGGGCTTCCTAGCGTCAAACTCCTACGAGCAGTACTTC.